These T cell receptor beta chains were read from a single sample in a study of blood T cell repertoires in COVID-19. The method was immunoSEQ multiplex PCR; TCRdb's version includes in-frame clones alone and lacks a portion of them. This sample yields more than 200,000 clones, of which 65% to 90% are seen a single time; about 2% belongs to the top ten. Sequencing was carried out using peripheral blood. The origin of the receptors is a man between 25 and 39 years old with active or convalescent COVID-19. Each CDR3 is given with its conserved first and last residue. D genes are given only for firm matches. A row's size may be missing; if present it is once, few, many or a size class.

TGCAGCGTAGAGACAGGGGGCGTGCTGGGGGCCAACGTCCTGACTTTC | CSVETGGVLGANVLTF | TRBJ2-6 | . | 16 | TRBD1 | TRBV29-1
TGTGCCAGCAGCCAAACTCCGACTAGCGGGGGCTATGAGCAGTTCTTC | CASSQTPTSGGYEQFF | TRBJ2-1 | . | 16 | TRBD2 | TRBV7-6
TGTGCCAGCAGCTTGGATGTAAACACTGAAGCTTTCTTT | CASSLDVNTEAFF | TRBJ1-1 | . | 13 | . | TRBV5-4
TGTGCCAGCAGGCTCAGGGGGGACAATGAGCAGTTCTTC | CASRLRGDNEQFF | TRBJ2-1 | . | 13 | . | TRBV5-4
TGCAGTGCTGGTGGGACATCAAGCTATGGCTACACCTTC | CSAGGTSSYGYTF | TRBJ1-2 | . | 13 | . | TRBV20-1
TGTGCCAGCAGTTTGGGGCGGAGCAATCAGCCCCAGCATTTT | CASSLGRSNQPQHF | TRBJ1-5 | . | 14 | . | TRBV27
TGTGCCAGTAGTGTCTTAGCGGGGGGTAAAGAGACCCAGTACTTC | CASSVLAGGKETQYF | TRBJ2-5 | . | 15 | TRBD2 | TRBV19
TGTGCCAGCAGGAGCGGGGGAGTCGGAGATACGCAGTATTTT | CASRSGGVGDTQYF | TRBJ2-3 | . | 14 | TRBD2 | TRBV7-8
TGTGCCAGCAGCCCTTCAACTAGCGGGCATTACGAGCAGTACTTC | CASSPSTSGHYEQYF | TRBJ2-7 | . | 15 | TRBD2 | TRBV9
TGTGCCAGCAGCGCTGACCGGGACAGGGACCCCTACGAGCAGTACTTC | CASSADRDRDPYEQYF | TRBJ2-7 | . | 16 | TRBD1 | TRBV9
TGTGCCAGCAGCTTAGATCAGTTCTACGAGCAGTACTTC | CASSLDQFYEQYF | TRBJ2-7 | . | 13 | . | TRBV7-2
TGTGCCAGCAGTTACAACGGGGACTCTGGAAACACCATATATTTT | CASSYNGDSGNTIYF | TRBJ1-3 | . | 15 | . | TRBV6-5
TGTGCCAGCAGCTTAAGTAGCGTGGAGACCCAGTACTTC | CASSLSSVETQYF | TRBJ2-5 | . | 13 | . | TRBV7-3
TGTGCCAGCAGCTTTACCTCCGGGACAGGGAACTTCAACTATGGCTACACCTTC | CASSFTSGTGNFNYGYTF | TRBJ1-2 | . | 18 | TRBD1 | TRBV7-9
TGTGCCAGTAGTATTGTAATCAGCTCCTACAATGAGCAGTTCTTC | CASSIVISSYNEQFF | TRBJ2-1 | . | 15 | . | TRBV19
TGTGCCAGCATCGACAGGGGTGATACGCAGTATTTT | CASIDRGDTQYF | TRBJ2-3 | . | 12 | TRBD1 | TRBV6-5
TGTGCCAGCAGCTTGGATGGCAGGGGAGCAAATTCACCCCTCCACTTT | CASSLDGRGANSPLHF | TRBJ1-6 | once | 16 | . | TRBV5-4
TGTGCCAGCAGTGAACTAGCGGGGGGGCAAGAGACCCAGTACTTC | CASSELAGGQETQYF | TRBJ2-5 | many | 15 | TRBD2 | TRBV6-1
TGTGCCAGCAGTGCGGGAGGCAGGGGGCGAGGAAACACCGGGGAGCTGTTTTTT | CASSAGGRGRGNTGELFF | TRBJ2-2 | . | 18 | . | TRBV2
TGTGCCAGCTCACTGACAGGGTATAGCAATCAGCCCCAGCATTTT | CASSLTGYSNQPQHF | TRBJ1-5 | . | 15 | TRBD1 | TRBV18
TGTGCCAGCAGTTTTGACTCGGCTAATTCACCCCTCCACTTT | CASSFDSANSPLHF | TRBJ1-6 | . | 14 | . | TRBV2
TGTGCCAGCAGTGAATCCCTAGCGGGGGAATACGAGCAGTACTTC | CASSESLAGEYEQYF | TRBJ2-7 | . | 15 | TRBD2 | TRBV2
TGCAGTACCGGTGACTACGAGCAGTACTTC | CSTGDYEQYF | TRBJ2-7 | . | 10 | . | TRBV20-1
TGTGCCAGCAGCCCCTCAGCACAGTATAACTATGGCTACACCTTC | CASSPSAQYNYGYTF | TRBJ1-2 | few | 15 | . | TRBV7-3
TGTGCCAGCAGCTTGGCCGGGCGGGGACCCGCTTCCTACAATGAGCAGTTCTTC | CASSLAGRGPASYNEQFF | TRBJ2-1 | . | 18 | . | TRBV5-5